The clone carrying this T cell receptor (beta chain) is medium-sized. The sample originates from a study of esophageal squamous cell carcinoma under preoperative chemotherapy. For the study at large: Both tumor-infiltrating lymphocytes and peripheral blood T cells were profiled.

V lost 2 bases, J lost 8 bases, and 10 bases lay in between. The germline V gene encodes CDR1 MNHNS and CDR2 SASEGT. The CDR3 spans 13 residues. TCRdb processed the PCR reads anew with MiXCR; each CDR3 protein has one entry. The profile covers over 14,000 distinct CDR3 sequences, with approximately 57% appearing a single time and 53% taken by the ten largest. Noted time point: before preoperative PTX-NDP chemotherapy. The chain joins TRBV6-1 to TRBJ1-5, with D possibly matching TRBD1 (5 bases). The receptor comes from a human donor with esophageal squamous cell carcinoma. The donor label of this sample is uncertain. Sampling was done from a patient given preoperative chemotherapy. CDR3 sequence: CASSEWGQEPQHF. Written as DNA, the CDR3 is TGTGCCAGCAGTGAATGGGGCCAGGAGCCCCAGCATTTT.